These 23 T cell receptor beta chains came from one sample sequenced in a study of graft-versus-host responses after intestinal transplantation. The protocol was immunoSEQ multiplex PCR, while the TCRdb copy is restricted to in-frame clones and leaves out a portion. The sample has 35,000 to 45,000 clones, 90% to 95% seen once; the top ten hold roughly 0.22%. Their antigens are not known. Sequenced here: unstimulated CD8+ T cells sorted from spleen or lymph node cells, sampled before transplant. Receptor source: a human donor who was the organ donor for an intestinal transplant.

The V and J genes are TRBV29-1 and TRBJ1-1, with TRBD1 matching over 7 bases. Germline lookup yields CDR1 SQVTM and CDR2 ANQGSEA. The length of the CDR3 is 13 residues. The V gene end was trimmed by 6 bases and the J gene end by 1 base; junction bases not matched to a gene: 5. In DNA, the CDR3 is TGCAGCGTGAGGGACAGCTCGAACACTGAAGCTTTCTTT. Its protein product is CSVRDSSNTEAFF.

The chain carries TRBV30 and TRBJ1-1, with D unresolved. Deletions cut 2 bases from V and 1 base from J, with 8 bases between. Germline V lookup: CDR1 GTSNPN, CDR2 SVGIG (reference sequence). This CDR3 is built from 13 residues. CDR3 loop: CAWSIWGNTEAFF. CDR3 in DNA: TGTGCCTGGAGTATCTGGGGGAACACTGAAGCTTTCTTT.

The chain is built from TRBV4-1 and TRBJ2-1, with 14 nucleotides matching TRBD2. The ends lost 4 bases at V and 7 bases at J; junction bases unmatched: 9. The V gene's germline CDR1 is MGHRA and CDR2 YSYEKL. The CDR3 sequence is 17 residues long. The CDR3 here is CASSPSEGLAGVNEQFF. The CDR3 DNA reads TGCGCCAGCAGCCCATCAGAGGGACTAGCGGGGGTAAATGAGCAGTTCTTC.

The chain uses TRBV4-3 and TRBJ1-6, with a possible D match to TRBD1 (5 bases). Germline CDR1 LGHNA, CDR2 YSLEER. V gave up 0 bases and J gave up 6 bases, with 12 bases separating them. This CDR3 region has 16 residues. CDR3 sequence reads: CASSQDVGAVNSPLHF. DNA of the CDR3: TGCGCCAGCAGCCAAGACGTAGGGGCAGTTAATTCACCCCTCCACTTT.

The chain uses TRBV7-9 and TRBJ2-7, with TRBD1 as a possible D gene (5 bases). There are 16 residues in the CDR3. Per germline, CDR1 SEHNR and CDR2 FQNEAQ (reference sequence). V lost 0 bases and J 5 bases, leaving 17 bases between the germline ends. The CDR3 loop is CASSLAGASRIDEQYF. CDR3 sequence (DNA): TGTGCCAGCAGCTTAGCAGGGGCGTCCAGGATCGACGAGCAGTACTTC.

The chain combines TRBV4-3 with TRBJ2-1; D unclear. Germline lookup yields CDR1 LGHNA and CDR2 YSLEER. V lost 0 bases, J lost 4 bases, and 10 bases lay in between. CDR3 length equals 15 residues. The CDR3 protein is CASSQDRAEYNEQFF. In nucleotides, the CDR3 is TGCGCCAGCAGCCAAGATCGGGCAGAATACAATGAGCAGTTCTTC.

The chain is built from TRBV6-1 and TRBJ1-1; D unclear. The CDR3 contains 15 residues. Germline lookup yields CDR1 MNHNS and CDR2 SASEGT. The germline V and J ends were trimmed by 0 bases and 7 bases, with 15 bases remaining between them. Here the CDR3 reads CASSEASYLEGEAFF. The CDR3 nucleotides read TGTGCCAGCAGTGAAGCCAGCTACCTGGAGGGTGAAGCTTTCTTT.

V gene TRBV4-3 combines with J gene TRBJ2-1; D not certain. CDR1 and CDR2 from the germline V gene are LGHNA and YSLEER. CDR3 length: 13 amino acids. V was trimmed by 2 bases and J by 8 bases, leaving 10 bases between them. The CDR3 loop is CASSQTWRYEQFF. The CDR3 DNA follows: TGCGCCAGCAGCCAAACTTGGAGATATGAGCAGTTCTTC.

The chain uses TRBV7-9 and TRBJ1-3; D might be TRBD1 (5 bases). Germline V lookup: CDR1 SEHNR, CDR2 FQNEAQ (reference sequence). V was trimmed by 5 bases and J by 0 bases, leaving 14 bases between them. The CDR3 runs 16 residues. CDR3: CASSPNGGTSGNTIYF. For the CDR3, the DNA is TGTGCCAGCAGCCCAAATGGAGGGACCTCTGGAAACACCATATATTTT.

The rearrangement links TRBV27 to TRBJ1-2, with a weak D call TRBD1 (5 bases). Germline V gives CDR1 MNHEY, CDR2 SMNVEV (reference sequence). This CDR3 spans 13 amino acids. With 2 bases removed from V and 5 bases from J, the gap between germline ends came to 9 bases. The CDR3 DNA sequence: TGTGCCAGCAGTTTAACGCAGGGTTATGGCTACACCTTC. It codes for CASSLTQGYGYTF.

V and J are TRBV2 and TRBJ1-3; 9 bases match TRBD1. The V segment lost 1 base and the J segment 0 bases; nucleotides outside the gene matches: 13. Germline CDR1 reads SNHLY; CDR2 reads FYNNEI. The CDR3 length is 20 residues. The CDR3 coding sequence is TGTGCCAGCAGTGAAGGGGCCTTCTGGGGACAGGGTAGCTCTGGAAACACCATATATTTT. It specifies CASSEGAFWGQGSSGNTIYF. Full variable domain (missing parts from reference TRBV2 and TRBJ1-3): EPEVTQTPSHQVTQMGQEVILRCVPISNHLYFYWYRQILGQKVEFLVSFYNNEISEKSEIFDDQFSVERPDGSNFTLKIRSTKLEDSAMYFCASSEGAFWGQGSSGNTIYFGEGSWLTVV.

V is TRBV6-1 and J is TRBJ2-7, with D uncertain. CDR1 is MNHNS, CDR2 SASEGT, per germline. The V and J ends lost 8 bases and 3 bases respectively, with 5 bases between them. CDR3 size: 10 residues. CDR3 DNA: TGTGCCAGCCGAGACTACGAGCAGTACTTC. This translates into CASRDYEQYF.

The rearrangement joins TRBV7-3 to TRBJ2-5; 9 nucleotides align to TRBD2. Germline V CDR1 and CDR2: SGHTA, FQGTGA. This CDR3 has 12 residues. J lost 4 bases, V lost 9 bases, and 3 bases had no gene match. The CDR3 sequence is CARGRGGETQYF. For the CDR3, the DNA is TGTGCCAGGGGGCGGGGGGGAGAGACCCAGTACTTC.

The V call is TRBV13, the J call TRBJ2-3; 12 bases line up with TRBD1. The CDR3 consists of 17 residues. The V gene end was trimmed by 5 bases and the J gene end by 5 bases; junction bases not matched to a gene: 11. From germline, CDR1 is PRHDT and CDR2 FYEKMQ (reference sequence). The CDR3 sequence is CASSHIAGQGAGDTQYF. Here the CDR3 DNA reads TGTGCCAGCAGCCATATTGCGGGACAGGGGGCGGGAGATACGCAGTATTTT.

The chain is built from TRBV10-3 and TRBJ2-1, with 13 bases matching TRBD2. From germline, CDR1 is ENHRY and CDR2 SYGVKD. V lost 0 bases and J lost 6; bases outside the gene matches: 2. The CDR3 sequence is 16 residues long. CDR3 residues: CAISESGLAGLNEQFF. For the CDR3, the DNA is TGTGCCATCAGTGAGTCGGGACTAGCGGGGCTCAATGAGCAGTTCTTC.

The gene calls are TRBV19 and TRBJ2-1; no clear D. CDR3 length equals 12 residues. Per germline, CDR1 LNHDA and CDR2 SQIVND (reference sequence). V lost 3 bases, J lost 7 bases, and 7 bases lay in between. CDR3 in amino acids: CASSIRGNEQFF. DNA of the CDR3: TGTGCCAGTAGTATTCGTGGGAATGAGCAGTTCTTC. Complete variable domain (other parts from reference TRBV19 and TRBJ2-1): DGGITQSPKYLFRKEGQNVTLSCEQNLNHDAMYWYRQDPGQGLRLIYYSQIVNDFQKGDIAEGYSVSREKKESFPLTVTSAQKNPTAFYLCASSIRGNEQFFGPGTRLTVL.

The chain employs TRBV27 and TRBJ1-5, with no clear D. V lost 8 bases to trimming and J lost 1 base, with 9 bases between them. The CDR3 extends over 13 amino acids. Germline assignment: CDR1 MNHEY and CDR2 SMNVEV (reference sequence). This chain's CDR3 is CASGRTSNQPQHF. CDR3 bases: TGTGCCAGCGGACGGACCAGCAATCAGCCCCAGCATTTT.

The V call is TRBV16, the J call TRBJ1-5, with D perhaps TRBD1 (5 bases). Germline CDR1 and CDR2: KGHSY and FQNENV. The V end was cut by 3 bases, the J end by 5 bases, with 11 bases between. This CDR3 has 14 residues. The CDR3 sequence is CASSQGRRDQPQHF. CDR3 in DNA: TGTGCCAGCAGCCAGGGGCGCAGGGATCAGCCCCAGCATTTT.

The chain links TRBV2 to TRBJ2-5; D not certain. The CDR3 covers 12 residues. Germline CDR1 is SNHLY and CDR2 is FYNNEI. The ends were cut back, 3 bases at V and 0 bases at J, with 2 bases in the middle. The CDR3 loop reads CASSDYQETQYF. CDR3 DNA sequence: TGTGCCAGCAGTGACTACCAAGAGACCCAGTACTTC.

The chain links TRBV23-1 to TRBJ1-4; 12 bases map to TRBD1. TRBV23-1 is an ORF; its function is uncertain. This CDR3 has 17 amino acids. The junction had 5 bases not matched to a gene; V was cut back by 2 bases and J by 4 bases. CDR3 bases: TGCGCCAGCAGTCAACGGGACAGGGGGCTTGATAATGAAAAACTGTTTTTT. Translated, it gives CASSQRDRGLDNEKLFF.

CDR3 in DNA: TGTGCCAGCAGTGAGCCCGGAGACTATGGCTACACCTTC. Translation gives CASSEPGDYGYTF. The chain has TRBV6-4 and TRBJ1-2; D gene uncertain. The CDR3 runs to 13 residues. V lost 3 bases to trimming and J lost 3 bases, with 8 bases between them. Per germline, CDR1 MRHNA and CDR2 SNTAGT.

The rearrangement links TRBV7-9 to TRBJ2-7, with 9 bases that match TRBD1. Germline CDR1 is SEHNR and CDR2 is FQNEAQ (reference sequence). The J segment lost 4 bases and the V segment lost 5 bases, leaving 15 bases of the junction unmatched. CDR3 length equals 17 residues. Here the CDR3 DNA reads TGTGCCAGCAGCGGACAGTTCGGGACAGGGTATTCTTACGAGCAGTACTTC. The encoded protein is CASSGQFGTGYSYEQYF. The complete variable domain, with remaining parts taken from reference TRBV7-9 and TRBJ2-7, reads DTGVSQNPRHKITKRGQNVTFRCDPISEHNRLYWYRQTLGQGPEFLTYFQNEAQLEKSRLLSDRFSAERPKGSFSTLEIQRTEQGDSAMYLCASSGQFGTGYSYEQYFGPGTRLTVT.

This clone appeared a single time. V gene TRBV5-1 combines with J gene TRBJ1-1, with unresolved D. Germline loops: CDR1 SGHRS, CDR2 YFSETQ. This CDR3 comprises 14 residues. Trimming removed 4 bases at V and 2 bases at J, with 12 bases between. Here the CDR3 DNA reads TGCGCCAGCAGCCCGGGAGGCGGTAACACTGAAGCTTTCTTT. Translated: CASSPGGGNTEAFF. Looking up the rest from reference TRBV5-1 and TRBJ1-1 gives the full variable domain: KAGVTQTPRYLIKTRGQQVTLSCSPISGHRSVSWYQQTPGQGLQFLFEYFSETQRNKGNFPGRFSGRQFSNSRSEMNVSTLELGDSALYLCASSPGGGNTEAFFGQGTRLTVV.